This T cell receptor (beta chain) came from a study of T-cell reconstitution after alpha-beta-depleted transplantation in children. Overall study findings and caveats: One year after transplant, T-cell counts and diversity came mostly from newly produced T cells. Reportedly, only several hundred clones from non-depleted graft cells drove alpha-beta T-cell counts at about two months.

In its sample, this clonotype was seen a few times. Its antigen is unknown. TCRbeta library construction was performed incorporating unique molecular identifiers. TCRdb itself ran the PCR reads through MiXCR, one entry per CDR3 protein. The profile shows about 980,000 distinct CDR3 sequences, around 30% of them singletons. The source of this sequence is a boy under three years old who had a stem cell transplant for SCID, so the T cells may come from the graft donor. The sequenced sample was PBMCs, mostly from graft donor cells, obtained 360 days after TCRalphabeta/CD19-depleted stem cell transplant.

The DNA of the CDR3 is TGCAGCGTTGTTCCGGGACTAGCGGGGGCAGGGAACACCGGGGAGCTGTTTTTT. Translation gives CSVVPGLAGAGNTGELFF. The chain combines TRBV29-1 with TRBJ2-2; 14 bases are a match to TRBD2. The CDR3 contains 18 residues. Germline values: CDR1 SQVTM, CDR2 ANQGSEA. The V gene end was trimmed by 4 bases and the J gene end by 1 base; junction bases not matched to a gene: 8.